Below are 15 T cell receptor beta chains sequenced from a single sample in a study of cytomegalovirus exposure and HLA in healthy donors. Vbeta (60) and Jbeta (13) primers were used in the PCR. TCRdb keeps only in-frame clones here, not all; method: immunoSEQ multiplex PCR. The repertoire table contains under 60,000 clones. Material: PBMCs. The receptors shown here come from a young woman in good health and CMV-seropositive.

This chain joins TRBV6-6 and TRBJ1-6, with 10 bases identical to TRBD1. The CDR3 contains 14 residues. Germline-derived CDR1 and CDR2 are MNHNY and SVGAGI (reference sequence). After removal of 6 bases from V and 7 bases from J, the junction contained 3 bases not matched to a gene. For the CDR3, the DNA is TGTGCCAGCAGCCAGGACAGGGGGAATTCACCCCTCCACTTT. Protein product: CASSQDRGNSPLHF.

The chain couples TRBV4-1 to TRBJ2-5, with 9 bases lining up with TRBD2. Germline CDR1 and CDR2: MGHRA and YSYEKL. The CDR3 length is 15 residues. Losses at the gene ends were 1 base for V and 9 bases for J; bases not matched to a gene: 9. In DNA form, the CDR3 reads TGCGCCAGCAGCCAAGTGCTAGCGGGGCGGTTGGCCCAGTACTTC. This gives the protein CASSQVLAGRLAQYF.

This rearrangement joins TRBV30 to TRBJ1-4; no clear D. CDR3 length: 14 residues. Trimming pared 3 bases from V and 3 bases from J, leaving 11 bases between. Germline CDR1 GTSNPN, CDR2 SVGIG (reference sequence). The CDR3 spells CAWRPGLANEKLFF. CDR3 DNA sequence: TGTGCCTGGAGGCCAGGACTGGCTAATGAAAAACTGTTTTTT.

The chain recombines TRBV28 with TRBJ2-7; maybe TRBD1 (5 bases). The CDR3 is 17 residues long. Trimming stripped 3 bases from V and 5 bases from J, with 23 bases between. CDR1 is MDHEN, CDR2 SYDVKM, per germline. CDR3 sequence (DNA): TGTGCCAGCAGTTTCCGTAGCCTAGGGGCATACACCGACGAGCAGTACTTC. Encoded protein: CASSFRSLGAYTDEQYF. Based on the CDR3 plus reference TRBV28 and TRBJ2-7, the full variable domain is DVKVTQSSRYLVKRTGEKVFLECVQDMDHENMFWYRQDPGLGLRLIYFSYDVKMKEKGDIPEGYSVSREKKERFSLILESASTNQTSMYLCASSFRSLGAYTDEQYFGPGTRLTVT.

The chain is built from TRBV6-5 and TRBJ2-3, with a tentative D call TRBD2 (5 bases). Trimming took 5 bases from V and 2 from J, leaving 14 bases between them. Germline V lookup: CDR1 MNHEY, CDR2 SVGAGI. This CDR3 has 15 amino acids. The CDR3, as DNA: TGTGCCAGCAGTCCAAGGAGGCGACTCACAGATACGCAGTATTTT. Amino acid sequence: CASSPRRRLTDTQYF.

The gene calls are TRBV29-1 and TRBJ2-5; D may be TRBD2 (7 bases). Germline CDR1 reads SQVTM; CDR2 reads ANQGSEA. The CDR3 loop spans 13 amino acids. Trimming took off 2 bases at V and 5 bases at J, with 12 bases between the two ends. CDR3: CSVEFGGQETQYF. The CDR3 nucleotides are TGCAGCGTTGAATTCGGGGGGCAGGAGACCCAGTACTTC.

The gene calls are TRBV5-1 and TRBJ2-7; D might be TRBD2 (5 bases). With 0 bases removed from V and 3 bases from J, the gap between germline ends came to 16 bases. The CDR3 has 16 residues. The germline gives CDR1 SGHRS, CDR2 YFSETQ. The CDR3 DNA reads TGCGCCAGCAGCTTGGAAGGTTTGGGAGATATCTACGAGCAGTACTTC. This translates into CASSLEGLGDIYEQYF. Based on the CDR3 plus reference TRBV5-1 and TRBJ2-7, the full variable domain is KAGVTQTPRYLIKTRGQQVTLSCSPISGHRSVSWYQQTPGQGLQFLFEYFSETQRNKGNFPGRFSGRQFSNSRSEMNVSTLELGDSALYLCASSLEGLGDIYEQYFGPGTRLTVT.

V and J are TRBV7-2 and TRBJ2-1; tentatively, D is TRBD2 (6 bases). V was clipped by 2 bases and J by 5 bases, with 13 bases between them. CDR3 length: 15 amino acids. Germline CDR1 reads SGHTA; CDR2 reads FQGNSA. The CDR3 nucleotides are TGTGCCAGCAGCTTACGGGGGTTACAGAACAATGAGCAGTTCTTC. It specifies CASSLRGLQNNEQFF.

This chain uses TRBV7-8 with TRBJ2-2, with TRBD1 matching over 11 bases. Losses at the gene ends were 6 bases for V and 7 bases for J; bases not matched to a gene: 7. The CDR3 totals 15 residues. Germline V gene sequence: CDR1 SGHVS, CDR2 FQNEAQ. Written as DNA, the CDR3 is TGTGCCAGCAGTTCTGTTGGGACAGGGGGCGGGGAGCTGTTTTTT. It specifies CASSSVGTGGGELFF.

The chain joins TRBV5-5 to TRBJ2-7; 10 bases are shared with TRBD1. Losses at the gene ends were 4 bases for V and 3 bases for J; bases not matched to a gene: 4. The CDR3 is 14 residues long. The germline V gene has CDR1 SGHKS and CDR2 YYEKEE (reference sequence). The CDR3 sequence: CASSIRTGGYEQYF. CDR3 in DNA: TGTGCCAGCAGCATCCGGACAGGGGGCTACGAGCAGTACTTC.

This chain joins TRBV9 and TRBJ1-2; tentatively, D is TRBD1 (5 bases). The V gene's germline CDR1 is SGDLS and CDR2 YYNGEE. Trimming stripped 3 bases from V and 7 bases from J, with 16 bases between. The CDR3 length is 14 residues. This CDR3 is CASSAPGGAGGYTF. The CDR3 nucleotides are TGTGCCAGCAGCGCTCCGGGTGGGGCCGGTGGCTACACCTTC. Filled out from reference TRBV9 and TRBJ1-2, the complete variable domain reads DSGVTQTPKHLITATGQRVTLRCSPRSGDLSVYWYQQSLDQGLQFLIQYYNGEERAKGNILERFSAQQFPDLHSELNLSSLELGDSALYFCASSAPGGAGGYTFGSGTRLTVV.

The V call is TRBV29-1, the J call TRBJ1-2; D is uncertain. Germline V gene lookup returns CDR1 SQVTM and CDR2 ANQGSEA. This CDR3 is built from 11 residues. V shed 4 bases and J shed 6 bases, with 9 bases lying between them. The CDR3 here is CSVALRNGYTF. Here the CDR3 DNA reads TGCAGCGTTGCCCTCAGGAATGGCTACACCTTC.

The genes are TRBV30 and TRBJ1-1; D remains unclear. Trimming shortened V by 2 bases and J by 5 bases, and 15 bases separated the two germline ends. CDR3 size: 14 residues. The V gene's germline CDR1 is GTSNPN and CDR2 SVGIG (reference sequence). The CDR3 nucleotides are TGTGCCTGGAGTCAACTAGCTGAGGTAACTGAAGCTTTCTTT. Protein: CAWSQLAEVTEAFF.

This chain connects TRBV6-5 to TRBJ2-1, with D tentatively TRBD2 (6 bases). V was pared by 6 bases and J by 4 bases, with 16 bases between. From germline, CDR1 is MNHEY and CDR2 SVGAGI. CDR3 length: 15 amino acids. The CDR3 here is CASSLRRERYNEQFF. CDR3 DNA: TGTGCCAGCAGCCTACGACGGGAGAGATACAATGAGCAGTTCTTC.

The V gene is TRBV6-5, the J gene TRBJ1-1; TRBD1 aligns across 7 bases. V lost 7 bases and J lost 6; bases outside the gene matches: 8. The CDR3 spans 13 residues. Germline CDR1 is MNHEY and CDR2 is SVGAGI. DNA for the CDR3: TGTGCCAGCATCAGAACAGGGGTCTCTGAAGCTTTCTTT. Protein product: CASIRTGVSEAFF.